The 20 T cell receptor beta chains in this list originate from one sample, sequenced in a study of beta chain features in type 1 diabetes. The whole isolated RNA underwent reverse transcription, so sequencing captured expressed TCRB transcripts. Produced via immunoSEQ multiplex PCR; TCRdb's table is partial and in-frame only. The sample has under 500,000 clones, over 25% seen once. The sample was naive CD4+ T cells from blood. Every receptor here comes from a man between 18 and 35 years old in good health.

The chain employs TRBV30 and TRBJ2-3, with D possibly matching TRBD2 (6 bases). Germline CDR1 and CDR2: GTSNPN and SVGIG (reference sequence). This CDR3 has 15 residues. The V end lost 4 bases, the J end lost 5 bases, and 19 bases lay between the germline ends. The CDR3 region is CAWNGYGGPGDTQYF. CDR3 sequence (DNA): TGTGCCTGGAACGGTTATGGAGGGCCCGGAGATACGCAGTATTTT.

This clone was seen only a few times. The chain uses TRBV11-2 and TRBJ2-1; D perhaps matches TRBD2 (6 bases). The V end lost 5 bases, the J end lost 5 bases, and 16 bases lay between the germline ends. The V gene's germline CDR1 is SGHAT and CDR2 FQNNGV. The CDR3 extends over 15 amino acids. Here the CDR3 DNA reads TGTGCCAGCAGCCCCTCTGGAGGGCGGAACAATGAGCAGTTCTTC. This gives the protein CASSPSGGRNNEQFF. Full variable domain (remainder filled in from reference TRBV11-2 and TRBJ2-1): EAGVAQSPRYKIIEKRQSVAFWCNPISGHATLYWYQQILGQGPKLLIQFQNNGVVDDSQLPKDRFSAERLKGVDSTLKIQPAKLEDSAVYLCASSPSGGRNNEQFFGPGTRLTVL.

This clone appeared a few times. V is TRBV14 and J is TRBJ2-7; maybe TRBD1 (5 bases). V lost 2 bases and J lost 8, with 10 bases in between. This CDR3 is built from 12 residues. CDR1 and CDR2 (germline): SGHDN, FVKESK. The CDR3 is CASSQTGVQQYF. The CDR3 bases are TGTGCCAGCAGCCAAACAGGTGTGCAGCAGTACTTC.

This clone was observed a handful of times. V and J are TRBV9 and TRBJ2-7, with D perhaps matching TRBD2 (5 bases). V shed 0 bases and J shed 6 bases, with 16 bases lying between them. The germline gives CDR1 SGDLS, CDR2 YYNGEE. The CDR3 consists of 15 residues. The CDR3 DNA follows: TGTGCCAGCAGCGTAGATGGACTGCAGATCAGCGAGCAGTACTTC. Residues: CASSVDGLQISEQYF.

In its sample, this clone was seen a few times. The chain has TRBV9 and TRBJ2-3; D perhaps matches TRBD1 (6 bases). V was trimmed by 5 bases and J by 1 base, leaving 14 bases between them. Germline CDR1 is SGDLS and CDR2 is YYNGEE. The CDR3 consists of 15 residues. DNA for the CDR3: TGTGCCAGCAGTCCAACTGGGGGCGGCACAGATACGCAGTATTTT. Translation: CASSPTGGGTDTQYF.

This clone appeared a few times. The CDR3 nucleotides read TGTGCCTGGAGTCTTGGGACTAGGCCTTCATACAATGAGCAGTTCTTC. Protein sequence: CAWSLGTRPSYNEQFF. The chain recombines TRBV30 with TRBJ2-1; 8 positions agree with TRBD2. There are 16 residues in the CDR3. The V segment lost 2 bases and the J segment 4 bases; nucleotides outside the gene matches: 10. Germline-derived CDR1 and CDR2 are GTSNPN and SVGIG (reference sequence).

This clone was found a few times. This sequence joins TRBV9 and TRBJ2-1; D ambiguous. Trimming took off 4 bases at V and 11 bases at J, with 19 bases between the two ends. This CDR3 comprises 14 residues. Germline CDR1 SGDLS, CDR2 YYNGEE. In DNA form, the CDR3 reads TGTGCCAGCAGCCCACCGCCGCGGAGCGATCAGCAGTTCTTC. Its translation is CASSPPPRSDQQFF.

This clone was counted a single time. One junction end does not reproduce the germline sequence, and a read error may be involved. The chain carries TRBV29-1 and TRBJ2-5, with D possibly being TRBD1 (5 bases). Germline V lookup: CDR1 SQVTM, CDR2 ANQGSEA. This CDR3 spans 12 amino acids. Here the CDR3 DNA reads TGCAGCGTCAGACAGTTACAAGAGGCCCAGTACTTC. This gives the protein CSVRQLQEAQYF.

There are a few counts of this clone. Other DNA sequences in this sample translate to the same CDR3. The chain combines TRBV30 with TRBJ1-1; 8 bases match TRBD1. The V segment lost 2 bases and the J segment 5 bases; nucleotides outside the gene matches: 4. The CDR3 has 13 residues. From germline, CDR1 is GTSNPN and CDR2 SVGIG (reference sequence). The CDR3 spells CAWSNGQGTEAFF. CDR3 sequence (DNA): TGTGCCTGGAGTAACGGACAGGGAACTGAAGCTTTCTTT.

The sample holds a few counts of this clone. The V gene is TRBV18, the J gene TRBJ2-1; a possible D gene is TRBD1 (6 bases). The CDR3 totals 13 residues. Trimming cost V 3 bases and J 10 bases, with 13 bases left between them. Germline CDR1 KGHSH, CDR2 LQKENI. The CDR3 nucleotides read TGTGCCAGCTCACCCCGAGGACAGCCCGAGCAGTTCTTC. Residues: CASSPRGQPEQFF.

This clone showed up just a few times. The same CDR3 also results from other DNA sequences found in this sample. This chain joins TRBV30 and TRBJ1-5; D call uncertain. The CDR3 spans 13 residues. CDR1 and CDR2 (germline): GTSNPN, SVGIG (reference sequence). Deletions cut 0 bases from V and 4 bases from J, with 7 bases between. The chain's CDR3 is CAWSVTGNQPQHF. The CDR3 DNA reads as TGTGCCTGGAGTGTAACGGGAAATCAGCCCCAGCATTTT.

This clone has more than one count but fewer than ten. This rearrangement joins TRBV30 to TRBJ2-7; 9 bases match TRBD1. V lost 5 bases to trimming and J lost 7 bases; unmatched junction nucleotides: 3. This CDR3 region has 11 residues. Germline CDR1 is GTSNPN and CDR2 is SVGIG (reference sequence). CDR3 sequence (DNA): TGTGCCTGGGGGGACAGGGAGGAGCAGTACTTC. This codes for CAWGDREEQYF.

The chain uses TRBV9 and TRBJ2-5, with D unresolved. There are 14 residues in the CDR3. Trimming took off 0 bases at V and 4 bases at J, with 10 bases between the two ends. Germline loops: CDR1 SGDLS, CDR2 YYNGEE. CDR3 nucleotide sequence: TGTGCCAGCAGCGTAGGGCAGGTTAGAGAGACCCAGTACTTC. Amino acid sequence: CASSVGQVRETQYF.

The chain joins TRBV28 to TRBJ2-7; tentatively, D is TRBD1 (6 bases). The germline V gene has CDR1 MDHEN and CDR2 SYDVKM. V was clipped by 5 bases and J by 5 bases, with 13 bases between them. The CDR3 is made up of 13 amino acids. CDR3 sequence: CASSNTDSHEQYF. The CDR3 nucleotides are TGTGCCAGCAGTAACACGGACAGCCACGAGCAGTACTTC.

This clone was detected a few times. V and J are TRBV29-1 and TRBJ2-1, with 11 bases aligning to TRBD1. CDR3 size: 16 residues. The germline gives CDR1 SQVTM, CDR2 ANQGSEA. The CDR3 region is CNLPGQGEFNDNEQFF. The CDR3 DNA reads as TGCAACCTTCCGGGACAGGGGGAATTTAACGACAATGAGCAGTTCTTC.

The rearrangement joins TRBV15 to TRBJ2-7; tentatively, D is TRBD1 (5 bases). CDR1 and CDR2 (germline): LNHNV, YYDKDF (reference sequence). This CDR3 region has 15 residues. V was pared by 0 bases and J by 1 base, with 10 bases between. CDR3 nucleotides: TGTGCCACCAGCAGAGACCCCAGGGTGTCCTACGAGCAGTACTTC. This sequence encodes CATSRDPRVSYEQYF.

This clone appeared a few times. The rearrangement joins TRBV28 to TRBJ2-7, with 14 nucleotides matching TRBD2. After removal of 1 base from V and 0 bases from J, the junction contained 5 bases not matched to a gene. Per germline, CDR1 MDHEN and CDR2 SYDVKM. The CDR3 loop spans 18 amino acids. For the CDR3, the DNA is TGTGCCAGCAGTTTATTGCCGGGACTAGCGGGAGACTCCTACGAGCAGTACTTC. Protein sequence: CASSLLPGLAGDSYEQYF.

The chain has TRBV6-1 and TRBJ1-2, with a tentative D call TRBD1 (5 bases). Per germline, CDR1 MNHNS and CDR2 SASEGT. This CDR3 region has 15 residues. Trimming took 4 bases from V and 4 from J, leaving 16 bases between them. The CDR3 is CASSVMGTGPYGYTF. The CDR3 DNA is TGTGCCAGCAGTGTAATGGGTACAGGACCCTATGGCTACACCTTC.

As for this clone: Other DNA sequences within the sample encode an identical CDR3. The CDR3, as DNA: TGTGCCAGTGGACTAGCGGGAGCAGAGACCCAGTACTTC. Protein product: CASGLAGAETQYF. The V call is TRBV27, the J call TRBJ2-5; TRBD2 matches at 13 bases. This CDR3 region has 13 residues. Looked up from germline, CDR1 is MNHEY and CDR2 is SMNVEV (reference sequence). V was clipped by 9 bases and J by 4 bases; unmatched bases: 2.

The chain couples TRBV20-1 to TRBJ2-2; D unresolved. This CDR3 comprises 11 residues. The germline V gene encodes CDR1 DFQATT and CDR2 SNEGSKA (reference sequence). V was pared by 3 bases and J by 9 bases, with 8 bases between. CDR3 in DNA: TGCAGTGCTAGTCCGGGTCGGGAGCTGTTTTTT. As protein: CSASPGRELFF.